This is a list of T cell receptor beta chains from one sample in a study of cytomegalovirus exposure and HLA in healthy donors. Repertoires were generated with immunoSEQ multiplex PCR, while TCRdb's copy carries only in-frame clones and drops some. The sample has under 250,000 clones; about 72% are singletons. The sample consisted of PBMCs. These receptors originate from a male donor in good health and CMV-seronegative. Each CDR3 is given with its conserved first and last residue. The order of the fields is clone size, J gene, V gene, D gene, CDR3 DNA, CDR3 protein. A D gene is named only where the DNA matches it firmly. Size is stated for part of the rows, as once, few or many counts, or as a class when the clone is expanded.

>few|TRBJ1-1|TRBV4-2|NA
TGTGCCAGCAGCCAAGATCTGGGGCAGGTGGTCACTGAAGCTTTCTTT
CASSQDLGQVVTEAFF
>NA|TRBJ1-6|TRBV30|NA
TGTGCCGGAGGCGACCGGGGTTCACCCCTCCACTTT
CAGGDRGSPLHF
>NA|TRBJ2-7|TRBV29-1|TRBD1
TGCAGCGTTACACAGGGGGGTACCTACGAGCAGTACTTC
CSVTQGGTYEQYF
>NA|TRBJ2-1|TRBV11-3|NA
TGTGCCAGCAGCCCCCTAGGGGGCAATGAGCAGTTCTTC
CASSPLGGNEQFF
>few|TRBJ2-7|TRBV30|NA
TGTGCCTGGAGTAGAACCCAGGGATACGAGCAGTACTTC
CAWSRTQGYEQYF
>NA|TRBJ1-5|TRBV7-9|TRBD1
TGTGCCAGCAGCTCCGAGACAGGGGGCGTGGATCAGCCCCAGCATTTT
CASSSETGGVDQPQHF
>NA|TRBJ2-7|TRBV6-6|NA
TGTGCCAGCAGTAACGACAGAGAGCAGTACTTC
CASSNDREQYF
>NA|TRBJ1-4|TRBV6-1|NA
TGTGCCAGCAGAGCAGGGGTAGCTAATGAAAAACTGTTTTTT
CASRAGVANEKLFF
>few|TRBJ1-1|TRBV28|NA
TGTGCCAGCAGTTTTTCGGGATTTCCAACTGAAGCTTTCTTT
CASSFSGFPTEAFF
>NA|TRBJ2-3|TRBV6-1|TRBD2
TGTGCCAGCAGTGATTCTACTAGCGGGAAGACCTCCACAGATACGCAGTATTTT
CASSDSTSGKTSTDTQYF
>few|TRBJ1-1|TRBV2|TRBD1
TGTGCCAGCATCCCGAAGGGGGCTGGGGACACTGAAGCTTTCTTT
CASIPKGAGDTEAFF
>NA|TRBJ2-1|TRBV5-1|TRBD2
TGCGCCAGCAGCATGGGACTAGCGGGAGGGTACAATGAGCAGTTCTTC
CASSMGLAGGYNEQFF
>few|TRBJ2-7|TRBV7-9|TRBD2
TGTGCCAGCAGCTCCCGACTAGCGGGAGCCGAGCAGTACTTC
CASSSRLAGAEQYF
>NA|TRBJ2-1|TRBV7-3|TRBD1
TGTGCCAGCAGCGGCTCGGGGACAGGGGAAAGGTATGAGCAGTTCTTC
CASSGSGTGERYEQFF
>NA|TRBJ1-5|TRBV19|NA
TGTGCCAGTAGCAGGGGTAATCAGCCCCAGCATTTT
CASSRGNQPQHF
>few|TRBJ2-3|TRBV6-5|TRBD1
TGTGCCAGCAGTCGTGGACAGGGCACAGATACGCAGTATTTT
CASSRGQGTDTQYF
>NA|TRBJ1-5|TRBV28|NA
TGTGCCAGCAGTTTCTCGGGCAGGGGTAACAATCAGCCCCAGCATTTT
CASSFSGRGNNQPQHF
>once|TRBJ1-4|TRBV7-8|NA
TGTGCCAGCAGCTTAGTCCGTGAAAAACTGTTTTTT
CASSLVREKLFF
>few|TRBJ1-2|TRBV5-4|NA
TGTGCCAGCAGCTTGGCCCTAACGAACTATGGCTACACCTTC
CASSLALTNYGYTF
>once|TRBJ1-1|TRBV18|NA
TGTGCCAGCTCATATACGGACAGAAAGAACACTGAAGCTTTCTTT
CASSYTDRKNTEAFF
>few|TRBJ2-7|TRBV28|NA
TGTGCCAGCAGGCCGACAGGTAGCTCCTACGAGCAGTACTTC
CASRPTGSSYEQYF
>NA|TRBJ2-1|TRBV11-2|TRBD2
TGTGCCAGCAGCTTAGCTCGAGCGGGAGCGGATTACAATGAGCAGTTCTTC
CASSLARAGADYNEQFF
>NA|TRBJ2-7|TRBV7-6|TRBD2
TGTGCCAGCAGCTTAGGCAGCGGCAGCACGGGGGGGGAGCAGTACTTC
CASSLGSGSTGGEQYF
>NA|TRBJ2-1|TRBV4-1|NA
TGCGCCAGCAGCCAAGATCGCACGGCCTACAATGAGCAGTTCTTC
CASSQDRTAYNEQFF
>NA|TRBJ2-7|TRBV7-3|TRBD2
TGTGCCAGCAGCCTCGACAGCGGGAGGCACGAGCAGTACTTC
CASSLDSGRHEQYF
>NA|TRBJ2-7|TRBV25-1|TRBD1
TGTGCCAGCAGTGATTCGGGGACAGGGGGCTACGAGCAGTACTTC
CASSDSGTGGYEQYF
>NA|TRBJ2-7|TRBV4-1|TRBD1
TGCGCCAGCAGCCAACCGGGACAGGGGGCCTACGAGCAGTACTTC
CASSQPGQGAYEQYF
>few|TRBJ1-4|TRBV5-4|TRBD1
TGTGCCAGCAGCTTGCGAGGGGGCGATGAAAAACTGTTTTTT
CASSLRGGDEKLFF
>NA|TRBJ1-3|TRBV6-5|NA
TGTGCCAGCAGTTCTAATCAGGGGTCCTCTGGAAACACCATATATTTT
CASSSNQGSSGNTIYF
>NA|TRBJ2-2|TRBV27|NA
TGTGCCAGCAGTTTATTGGGCAGGGGGGACACCGGGGAGCTGTTTTTT
CASSLLGRGDTGELFF
>few|TRBJ1-2|TRBV5-4|NA
TGTGCCATTGAGGGCCTCCGAGGCTACACCTTC
CAIEGLRGYTF
>few|TRBJ1-1|TRBV2|TRBD1
TGTGCCAGCAGGGGAACCACGGGACAGGGGGCTGAAGCTTTCTTT
CASRGTTGQGAEAFF
>NA|TRBJ2-3|TRBV27|NA
TGTGCCAGCAGTTTATACAGCTCCAGCACAGATACGCAGTATTTT
CASSLYSSSTDTQYF
>once|TRBJ1-2|TRBV2|NA
TGTGCCAGCAGTGAAGCTACGGGGGGCGCTGGCTATGGCTACACCTTC
CASSEATGGAGYGYTF
>NA|TRBJ2-5|TRBV5-1|TRBD1
TGCGCCAGCAGCTTCCAGGGGGCGGAAGAGACCCAGTACTTC
CASSFQGAEETQYF
>few|TRBJ1-1|TRBV5-1|NA
TGCGCCAGCAGCCCATTCAGTGACACTGAAGCTTTCTTT
CASSPFSDTEAFF
>NA|TRBJ2-5|TRBV5-1|TRBD2
TGCGCCAGCAGCTTACCGGGACGTGAGGGGAATGCGGCGGGAGAACACAACCAAGAGACCCAGTACTTC
CASSLPGREGNAAGEHNQETQYF
>NA|TRBJ2-4|TRBV9|NA
TGTGCCAGCCGAGGGGAGGTCCCGGGGGCCAAAAACATTCAGTACTTC
CASRGEVPGAKNIQYF
>NA|TRBJ1-2|TRBV5-6|TRBD1
TGTGCCAGCAGCTTTTCGGACAGGGTGAACTATGGCTACACCTTC
CASSFSDRVNYGYTF
>NA|TRBJ1-3|TRBV6-6|NA
TGTGCCAGCAATCGAGGTTTGGGAAACACCATATATTTT
CASNRGLGNTIYF
>NA|TRBJ2-7|TRBV28|NA
TGTGCCAGCAGTTCAAACTACGAGCAGTACTTC
CASSSNYEQYF
>once|TRBJ2-3|TRBV10-1|TRBD2
TGCGCCAGCAGTTCGGCGGCTAGCGGGGGCACAGATACGCAGTATTTT
CASSSAASGGTDTQYF
>few|TRBJ1-2|TRBV11-3|NA
TGTGCCAGCAGCTTAGTACAGGGCGCCTATGGCTACACCTTC
CASSLVQGAYGYTF
>NA|TRBJ2-2|TRBV29-1|NA
TGCAGCGCCTATACGAACACCGGGGAGCTGTTTTTT
CSAYTNTGELFF
>NA|TRBJ2-6|TRBV27|TRBD2
TGTGCCAGCAGTTTATTGGTAGCGGGAGTCGTTGAGTGGGGAAATACTGGGGCCAACGTCCTGACTTTC
CASSLLVAGVVEWGNTGANVLTF
>NA|TRBJ2-5|TRBV6-6|NA
TGTGCCAGCAGTTACCCAGACCAAGAGACCCAGTACTTC
CASSYPDQETQYF
>NA|TRBJ2-3|TRBV19|TRBD2
TGTGCCAGTAGTCCCTTGACTAGCCGAAGCACAGATACGCAGTATTTT
CASSPLTSRSTDTQYF
>NA|TRBJ2-4|TRBV5-4|TRBD1
TGTGCCAGCAGCTCCCGACAGGGCAAAAACATTCAGTACTTC
CASSSRQGKNIQYF
>NA|TRBJ2-1|TRBV5-4|NA
TGTGCCAGCAGCGAGGGAAGATCCGGACACAATGAGCAGTTCTTC
CASSEGRSGHNEQFF
>NA|TRBJ2-7|TRBV10-1|NA
TGCGCCAGCAGTGAGGATGGCACCTACGAGCAGTACTTC
CASSEDGTYEQYF
>NA|TRBJ2-5|TRBV7-9|TRBD2
TGTGCCAGCAGTCCCGGACTAGCGGAAGAGACCCAGTACTTC
CASSPGLAEETQYF
>NA|TRBJ1-6|TRBV7-8|TRBD1
TGTGCCAGCAGCATGAGACAGGGGCTCGCTTCACCCCTCCACTTT
CASSMRQGLASPLHF
>NA|TRBJ2-6|TRBV5-8|TRBD1
TGTGCCAGCAGCTTGGTAGGGGGCCTCCCGCTCGGCGTCCTGACTTTC
CASSLVGGLPLGVLTF
>NA|TRBJ2-7|TRBV10-2|NA
TGCGCCAGCAGTGAAAGTGGGCCCTACTCCTACGAGCAGTACTTC
CASSESGPYSYEQYF